The present entry profiles one T cell receptor (beta chain) with its context. Per the study methods: Nucleated cell counts were estimated from reference gene primer amplification. The data were produced by immunoSEQ multiplex PCR, yet TCRdb's version contains in-frame clones alone and is incomplete. V and J calls and clone size are those listed in that table; D and trimming were worked out from the DNA. The table has roughly 360,000 clones, 81% seen once. The CDR3 spans 16 residues. Germline CDR1 SGHAT, CDR2 FQNNGV. The V gene end was trimmed by 5 bases and the J gene end by 0 bases; junction bases not matched to a gene: 6. The sample belongs to a study of blood T cell repertoires in COVID-19. About the research overall: Samples taken during acute and convalescent COVID-19 were collected in the United States, Italy and Spain. From T cells, B-cell-depleted T cells, or PBMCs came the material, which was cDNA or gDNA.

The specimen was peripheral blood. This chain links TRBV11-2 with TRBJ1-4; TRBD1 aligns across 7 bases. This TCR came from a human donor with acute or convalescent COVID-19. The donor label of this sample is uncertain. CDR3 in DNA: TGTGCCAGCAGCACGGGACAGCTTTCAACTAATGAAAAACTGTTTTTT. The encoded protein is CASSTGQLSTNEKLFF.